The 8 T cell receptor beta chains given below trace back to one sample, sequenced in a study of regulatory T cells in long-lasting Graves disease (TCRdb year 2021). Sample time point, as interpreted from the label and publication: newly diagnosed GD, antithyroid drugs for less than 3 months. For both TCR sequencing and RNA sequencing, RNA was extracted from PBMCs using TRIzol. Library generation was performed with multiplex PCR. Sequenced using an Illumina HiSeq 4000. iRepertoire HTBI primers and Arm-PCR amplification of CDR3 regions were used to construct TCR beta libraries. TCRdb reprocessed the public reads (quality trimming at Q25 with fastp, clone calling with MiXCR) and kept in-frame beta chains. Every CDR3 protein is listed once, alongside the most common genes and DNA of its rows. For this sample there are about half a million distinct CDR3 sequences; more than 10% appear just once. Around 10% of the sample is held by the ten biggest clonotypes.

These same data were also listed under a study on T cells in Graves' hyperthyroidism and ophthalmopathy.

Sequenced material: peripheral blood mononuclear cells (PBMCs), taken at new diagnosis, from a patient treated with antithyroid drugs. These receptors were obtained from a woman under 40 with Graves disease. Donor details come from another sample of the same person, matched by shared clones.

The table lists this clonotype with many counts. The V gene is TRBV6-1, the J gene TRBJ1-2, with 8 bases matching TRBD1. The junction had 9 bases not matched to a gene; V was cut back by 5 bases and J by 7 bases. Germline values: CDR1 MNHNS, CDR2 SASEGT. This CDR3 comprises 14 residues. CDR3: CASSPRTGWPGYTF. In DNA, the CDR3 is TGTGCCAGCAGTCCTCGGACAGGGTGGCCTGGCTACACCTTC.

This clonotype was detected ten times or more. CDR3 amino acids: CATSDGAVRAQETQYF. Written as DNA, the CDR3 is TGTGCCACCAGTGATGGGGCAGTTCGGGCACAAGAGACCCAGTACTTC. This sequence joins TRBV24-1 and TRBJ2-5; D might be TRBD1 (5 bases). V was shortened by 3 bases and J by 2 bases, with 15 bases between the two germline ends. From germline, CDR1 is KGHDR and CDR2 SFDVKD. The length of the CDR3 is 16 residues.

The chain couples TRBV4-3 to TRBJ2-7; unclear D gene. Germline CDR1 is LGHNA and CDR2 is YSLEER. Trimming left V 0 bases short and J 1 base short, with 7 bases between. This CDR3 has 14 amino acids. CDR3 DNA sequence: TGCGCCAGCAGCCAAGATACCGTATCCTACGAGCAGTACTTC. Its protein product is CASSQDTVSYEQYF.

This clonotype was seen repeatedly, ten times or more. The CDR3 nucleotides are TGTGCCACCGGGACAGCATGGGAGACCCAGTACTTC. Its protein product is CATGTAWETQYF. The chain has TRBV5-4 and TRBJ2-5; 7 bases agree with TRBD1. The V gene end was trimmed by 9 bases and the J gene end by 5 bases; junction bases not matched to a gene: 7. From germline, CDR1 is SGHNT and CDR2 YYREEE (reference sequence). The CDR3 is 12 amino acids. The variable domain in full, completed from reference TRBV5-4 and TRBJ2-5, reads ETGVTQSPTHLIKTRGQQVTLRCSSQSGHNTVSWYQQALGQGPQFIFQYYREEENGRGNFPPRFSGLQFPNYSSELNVNALELDDSALYLCATGTAWETQYFGPGTRLLVL.

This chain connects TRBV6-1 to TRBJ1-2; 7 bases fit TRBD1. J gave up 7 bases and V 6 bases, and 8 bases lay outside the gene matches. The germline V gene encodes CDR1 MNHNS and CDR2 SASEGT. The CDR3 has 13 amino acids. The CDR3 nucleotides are TGTGCCAGCAGCTTCACAGGGGCGGCTGGCTACACCTTC. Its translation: CASSFTGAAGYTF.

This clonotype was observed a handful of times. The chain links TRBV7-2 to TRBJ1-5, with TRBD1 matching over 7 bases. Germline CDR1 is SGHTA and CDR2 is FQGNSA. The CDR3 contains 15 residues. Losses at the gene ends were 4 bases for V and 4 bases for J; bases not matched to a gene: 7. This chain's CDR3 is CASSYDRAINQPQHF. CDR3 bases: TGTGCCAGCAGCTACGACAGGGCCATAAATCAGCCCCAGCATTTT.

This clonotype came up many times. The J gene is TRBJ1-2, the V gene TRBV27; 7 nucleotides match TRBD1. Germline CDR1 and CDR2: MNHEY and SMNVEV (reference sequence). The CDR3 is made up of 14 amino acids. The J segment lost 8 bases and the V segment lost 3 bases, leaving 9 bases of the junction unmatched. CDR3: CASSFYKGADGYTF. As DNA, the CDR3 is TGTGCCAGCAGTTTCTATAAGGGGGCGGACGGCTACACCTTC.

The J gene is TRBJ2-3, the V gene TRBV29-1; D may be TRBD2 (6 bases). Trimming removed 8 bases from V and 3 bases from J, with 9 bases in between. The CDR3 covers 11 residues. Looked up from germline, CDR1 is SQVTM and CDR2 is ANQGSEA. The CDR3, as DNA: TGCAGCCTGGGGGGAACAGATACGCAGTATTTT. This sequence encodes CSLGGTDTQYF.